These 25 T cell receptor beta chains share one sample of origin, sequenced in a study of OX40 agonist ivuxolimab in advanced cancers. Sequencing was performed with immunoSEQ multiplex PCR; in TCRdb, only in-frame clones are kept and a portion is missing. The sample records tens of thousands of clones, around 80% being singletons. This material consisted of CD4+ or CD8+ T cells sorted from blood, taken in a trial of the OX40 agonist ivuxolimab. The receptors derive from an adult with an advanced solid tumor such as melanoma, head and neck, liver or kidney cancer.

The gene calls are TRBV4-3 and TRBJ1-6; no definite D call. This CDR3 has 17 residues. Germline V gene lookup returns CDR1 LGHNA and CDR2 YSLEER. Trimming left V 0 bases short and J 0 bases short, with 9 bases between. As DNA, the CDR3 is TGCGCCAGCAGCCAAGAGAGGTCTGTCTCCTATAATTCACCCCTCCACTTT. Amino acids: CASSQERSVSYNSPLHF.

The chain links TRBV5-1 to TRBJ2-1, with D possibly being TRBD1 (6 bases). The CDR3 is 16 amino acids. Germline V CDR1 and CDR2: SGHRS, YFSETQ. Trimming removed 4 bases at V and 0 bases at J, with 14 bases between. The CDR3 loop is CASSTQTGFSYNEQFF. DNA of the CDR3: TGCGCCAGCAGCACACAGACAGGTTTCTCCTACAATGAGCAGTTCTTC. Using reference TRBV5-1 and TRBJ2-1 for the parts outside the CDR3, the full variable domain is KAGVTQTPRYLIKTRGQQVTLSCSPISGHRSVSWYQQTPGQGLQFLFEYFSETQRNKGNFPGRFSGRQFSNSRSEMNVSTLELGDSALYLCASSTQTGFSYNEQFFGPGTRLTVL.

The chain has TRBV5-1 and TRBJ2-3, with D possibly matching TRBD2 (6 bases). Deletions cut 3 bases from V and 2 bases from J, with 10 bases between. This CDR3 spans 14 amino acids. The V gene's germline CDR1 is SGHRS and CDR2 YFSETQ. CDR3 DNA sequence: TGCGCCAGCAGCTGGGACTCGAACACAGATACGCAGTATTTT. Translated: CASSWDSNTDTQYF.

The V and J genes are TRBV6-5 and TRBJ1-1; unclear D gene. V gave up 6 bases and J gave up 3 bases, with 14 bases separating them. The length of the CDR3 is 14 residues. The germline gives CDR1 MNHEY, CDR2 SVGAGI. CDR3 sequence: CASRQPDGDTEAFF. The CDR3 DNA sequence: TGTGCCAGCAGACAGCCGGACGGGGACACTGAAGCTTTCTTT.

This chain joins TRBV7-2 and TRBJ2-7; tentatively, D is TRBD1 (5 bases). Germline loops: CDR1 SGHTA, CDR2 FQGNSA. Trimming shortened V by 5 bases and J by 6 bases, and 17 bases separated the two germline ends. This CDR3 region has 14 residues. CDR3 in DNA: TGTGCCAGCAGCGTACAGGAAGGGTTGGGCGAGCAGTACTTC. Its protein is CASSVQEGLGEQYF.

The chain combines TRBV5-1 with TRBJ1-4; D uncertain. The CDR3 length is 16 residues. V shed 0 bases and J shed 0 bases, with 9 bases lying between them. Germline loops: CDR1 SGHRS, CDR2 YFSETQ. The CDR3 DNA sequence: TGCGCCAGCAGCTTGGCCGCGTATGCAACTAATGAAAAACTGTTTTTT. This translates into CASSLAAYATNEKLFF.

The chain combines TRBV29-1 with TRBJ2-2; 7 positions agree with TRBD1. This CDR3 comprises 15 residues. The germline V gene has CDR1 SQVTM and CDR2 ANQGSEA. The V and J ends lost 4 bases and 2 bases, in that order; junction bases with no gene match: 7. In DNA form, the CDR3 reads TGCAGCGTTGCACCGGGACAGCTAAACACCGGGGAGCTGTTTTTT. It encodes CSVAPGQLNTGELFF.

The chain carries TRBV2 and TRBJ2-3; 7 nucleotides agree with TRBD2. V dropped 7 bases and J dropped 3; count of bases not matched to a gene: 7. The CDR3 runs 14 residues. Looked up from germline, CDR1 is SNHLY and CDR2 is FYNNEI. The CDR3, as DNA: TGTGCCAGCAAGGGCGGGAGTGGGACAGATACGCAGTATTTT. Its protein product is CASKGGSGTDTQYF.

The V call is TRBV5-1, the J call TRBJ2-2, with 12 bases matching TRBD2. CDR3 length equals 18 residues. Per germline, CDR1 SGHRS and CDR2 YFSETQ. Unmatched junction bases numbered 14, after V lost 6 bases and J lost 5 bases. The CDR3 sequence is CASTVGASGGAGTGELFF. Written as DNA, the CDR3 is TGCGCCAGCACCGTCGGCGCTAGCGGGGGGGCTGGAACCGGGGAGCTGTTTTTT.

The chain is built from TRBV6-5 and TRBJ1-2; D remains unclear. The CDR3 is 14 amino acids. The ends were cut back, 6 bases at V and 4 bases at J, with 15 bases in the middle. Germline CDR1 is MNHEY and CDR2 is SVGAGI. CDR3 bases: TGTGCCAGCAGCCTCGGTGTCCCCACCTATGGCTACACCTTC. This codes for CASSLGVPTYGYTF.

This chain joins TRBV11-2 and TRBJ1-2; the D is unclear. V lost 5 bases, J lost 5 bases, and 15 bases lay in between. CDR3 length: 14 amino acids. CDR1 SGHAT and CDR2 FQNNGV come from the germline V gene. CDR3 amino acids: CASSTPRLRYGYTF. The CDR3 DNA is TGTGCCAGCAGCACCCCCCGGCTTCGGTATGGCTACACCTTC.

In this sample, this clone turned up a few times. The chain's CDR3 is CSVDTSGYTF. The CDR3 DNA follows: TGCAGCGTTGACACCTCTGGCTACACCTTC. V and J are TRBV29-1 and TRBJ1-2; D call uncertain. The germline CDR1 and CDR2 sequences are SQVTM and ANQGSEA. Trimming took off 3 bases at V and 7 bases at J, with 6 bases between the two ends. This CDR3 is built from 10 residues.

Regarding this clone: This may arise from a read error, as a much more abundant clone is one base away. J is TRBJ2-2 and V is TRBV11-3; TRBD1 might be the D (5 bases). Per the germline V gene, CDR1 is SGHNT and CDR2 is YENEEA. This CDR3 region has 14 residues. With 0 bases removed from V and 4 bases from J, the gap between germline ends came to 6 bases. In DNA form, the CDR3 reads TGTGCCAGCAGCTTAGAAGGGGTCACCGGGGAGCTGTTTTTT. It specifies CASSLEGVTGELFF.

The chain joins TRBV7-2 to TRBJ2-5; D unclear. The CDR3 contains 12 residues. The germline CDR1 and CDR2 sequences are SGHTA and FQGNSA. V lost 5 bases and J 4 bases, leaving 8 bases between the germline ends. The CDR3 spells CASSHLRETQYF. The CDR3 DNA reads TGTGCCAGCAGCCACCTTAGAGAGACCCAGTACTTC.

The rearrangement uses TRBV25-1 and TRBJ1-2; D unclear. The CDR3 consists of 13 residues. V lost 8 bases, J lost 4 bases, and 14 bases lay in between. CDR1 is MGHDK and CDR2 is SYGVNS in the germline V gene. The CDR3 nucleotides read TGTGCCAGCGGCTTCGGCGGCAGCTATGGCTACACCTTC. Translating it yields CASGFGGSYGYTF.

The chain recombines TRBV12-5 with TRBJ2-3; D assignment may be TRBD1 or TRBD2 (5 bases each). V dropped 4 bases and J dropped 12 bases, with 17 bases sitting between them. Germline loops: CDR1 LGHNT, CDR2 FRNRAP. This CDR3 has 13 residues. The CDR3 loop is CASGYVGVSKQYF. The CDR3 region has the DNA TGTGCTAGTGGTTACGTGGGGGTAAGCAAACAGTATTTT.

This CDR3 is CASSPRGKLSYGYTF. The CDR3 DNA is TGTGCCAGCAGCCCGAGAGGGAAATTATCCTATGGCTACACCTTC. The chain combines TRBV5-6 with TRBJ1-2; no clear D. CDR1 and CDR2 from the germline V gene are SGHDT and YYEEEE. Between the trimmed V and J ends, which lost 4 bases and 4 bases, there was a span of 17 bases. This CDR3 is built from 15 residues.

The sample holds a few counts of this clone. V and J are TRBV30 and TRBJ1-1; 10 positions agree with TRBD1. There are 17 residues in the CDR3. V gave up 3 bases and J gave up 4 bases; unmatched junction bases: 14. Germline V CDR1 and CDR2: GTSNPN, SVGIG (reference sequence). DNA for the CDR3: TGTGCCTGGAGGACGACCGGGACAGGGGCGCGGAGCACTGAAGCTTTCTTT. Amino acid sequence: CAWRTTGTGARSTEAFF.

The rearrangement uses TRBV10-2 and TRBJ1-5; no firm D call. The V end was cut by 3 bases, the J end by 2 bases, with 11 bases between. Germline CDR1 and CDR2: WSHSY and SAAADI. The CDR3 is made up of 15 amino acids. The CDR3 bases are TGCGCCAGCAGTGATCATGCGAGGGGCAATCAGCCCCAGCATTTT. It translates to CASSDHARGNQPQHF.

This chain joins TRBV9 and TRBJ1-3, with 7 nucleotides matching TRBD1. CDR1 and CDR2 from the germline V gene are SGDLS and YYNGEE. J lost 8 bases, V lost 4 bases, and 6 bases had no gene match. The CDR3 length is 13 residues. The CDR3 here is CASSTDRADTIYF. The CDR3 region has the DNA TGTGCCAGCAGCACAGACAGGGCGGACACCATATATTTT. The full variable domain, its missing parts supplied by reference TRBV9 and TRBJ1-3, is DSGVTQTPKHLITATGQRVTLRCSPRSGDLSVYWYQQSLDQGLQFLIQYYNGEERAKGNILERFSAQQFPDLHSELNLSSLELGDSALYFCASSTDRADTIYFGEGSWLTVV.

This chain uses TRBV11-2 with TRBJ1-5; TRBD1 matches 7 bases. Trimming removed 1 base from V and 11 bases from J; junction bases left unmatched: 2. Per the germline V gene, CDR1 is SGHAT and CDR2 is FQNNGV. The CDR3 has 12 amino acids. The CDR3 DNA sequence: TGTGCCAGCAGCTTAGTAACAGGGGCCCAGCATTTT. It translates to CASSLVTGAQHF.

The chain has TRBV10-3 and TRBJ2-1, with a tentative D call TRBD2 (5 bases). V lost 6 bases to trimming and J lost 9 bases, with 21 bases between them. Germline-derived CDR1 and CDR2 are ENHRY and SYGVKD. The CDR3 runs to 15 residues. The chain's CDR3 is CAIRGSGGRGGEQFF. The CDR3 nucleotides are TGTGCCATCAGGGGGAGCGGTGGCAGAGGCGGTGAGCAGTTCTTC.

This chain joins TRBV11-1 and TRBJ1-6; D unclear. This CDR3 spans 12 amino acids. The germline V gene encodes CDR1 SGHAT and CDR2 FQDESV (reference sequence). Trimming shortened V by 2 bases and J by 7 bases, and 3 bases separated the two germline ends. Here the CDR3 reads CASSLTNSPLHF. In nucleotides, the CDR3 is TGTGCCAGCAGCTTAACCAATTCACCCCTCCACTTT.

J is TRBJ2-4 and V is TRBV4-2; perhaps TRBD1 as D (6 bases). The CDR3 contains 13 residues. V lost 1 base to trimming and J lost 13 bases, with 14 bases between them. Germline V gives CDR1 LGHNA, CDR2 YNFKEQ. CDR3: CASSQGEKGVQYF. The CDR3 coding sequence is TGTGCCAGCAGCCAAGGGGAGAAGGGGGTCCAGTACTTC.

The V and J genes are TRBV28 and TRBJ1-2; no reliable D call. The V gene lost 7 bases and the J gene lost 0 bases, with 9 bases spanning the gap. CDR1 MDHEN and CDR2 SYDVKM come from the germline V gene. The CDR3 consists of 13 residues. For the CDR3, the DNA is TGTGCCAGCATCCCAGGCTCTAACTATGGCTACACCTTC. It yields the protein CASIPGSNYGYTF.